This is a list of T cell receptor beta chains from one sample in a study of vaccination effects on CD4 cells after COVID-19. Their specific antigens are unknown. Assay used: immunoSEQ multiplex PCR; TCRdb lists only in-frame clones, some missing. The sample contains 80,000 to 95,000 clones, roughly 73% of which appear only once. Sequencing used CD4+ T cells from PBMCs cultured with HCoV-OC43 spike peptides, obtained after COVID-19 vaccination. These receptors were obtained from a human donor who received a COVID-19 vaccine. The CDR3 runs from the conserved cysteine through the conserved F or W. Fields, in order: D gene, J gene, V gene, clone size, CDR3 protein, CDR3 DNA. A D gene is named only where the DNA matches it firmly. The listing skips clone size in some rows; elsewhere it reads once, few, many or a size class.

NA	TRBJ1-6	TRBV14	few	CASSQAGKGNSPLHF	TGTGCCAGCAGCCAAGCCGGTAAAGGGAATTCACCCCTCCACTTT
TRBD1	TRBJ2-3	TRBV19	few	CASRDRVSDTDTQYF	TGTGCCAGCCGGGACAGGGTATCTGACACAGATACGCAGTATTTT
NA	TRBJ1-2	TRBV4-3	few	CASSQDAKGYGYTF	TGCGCCAGCAGCCAAGATGCCAAGGGCTATGGCTACACCTTC
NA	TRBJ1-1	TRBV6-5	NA	CASSKDRTMNTEAFF	TGTGCCAGCAGCAAGGACAGAACCATGAACACTGAAGCTTTCTTT
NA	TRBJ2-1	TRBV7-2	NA	CASSLVGGRGHNEQFF	TGTGCCAGCAGCTTAGTCGGGGGGCGCGGCCACAATGAGCAGTTCTTC
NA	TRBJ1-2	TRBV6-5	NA	CASSRAGAAGYTF	TGTGCCAGCAGTCGGGCAGGGGCTGCTGGCTACACCTTC
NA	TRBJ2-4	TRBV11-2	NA	CASSPITGPWDIQYF	TGTGCCAGCAGCCCCATCACCGGGCCGTGGGACATTCAGTACTTC
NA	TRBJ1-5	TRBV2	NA	CASKVLFNWGQPQHF	TGTGCCAGCAAAGTGCTCTTCAATTGGGGTCAGCCCCAGCATTTT
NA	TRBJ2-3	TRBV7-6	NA	CASSSLGGVFRTDTQYF	TGTGCCAGCAGCTCTCTCGGCGGGGTTTTTCGCACAGATACGCAGTATTTT
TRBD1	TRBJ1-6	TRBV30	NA	CAWSRGVGDRVWSPLHF	TGTGCCTGGAGTCGTGGTGTGGGGGACAGGGTTTGGTCACCCCTCCACTTT
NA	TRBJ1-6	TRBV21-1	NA	CASSAPPSSYYNSPLHF	TGTGCCAGCAGCGCACCACCAAGCAGTTACTATAATTCACCCCTCCACTTT
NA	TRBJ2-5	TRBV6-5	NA	CASSSPWGNQETQYF	TGTGCCAGCAGTAGCCCTTGGGGCAACCAAGAGACCCAGTACTTC
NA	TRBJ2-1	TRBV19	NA	CASSIVGSYNEQFF	TGTGCCAGTAGTATTGTGGGCTCCTACAATGAGCAGTTCTTC
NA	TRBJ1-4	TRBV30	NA	CAWSVGGKNEKLFF	TGTGCCTGGAGTGTAGGCGGGAAAAATGAAAAACTGTTTTTT
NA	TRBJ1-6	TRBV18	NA	CASSPESSYNSPLHF	TGTGCCAGCTCACCAGAAAGCTCCTATAATTCACCCCTCCACTTT
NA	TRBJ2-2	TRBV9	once	CASSAGQGTTGELFF	TGTGCCAGCAGCGCTGGCCAGGGAACCACCGGGGAGCTGTTTTTT
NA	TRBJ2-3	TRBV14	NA	CASSQDKALYTQYF	TGTGCCAGCAGCCAAGATAAGGCCCTTTATACGCAGTATTTT
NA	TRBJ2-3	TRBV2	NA	CASGVVGGRTDTQYF	TGTGCCAGCGGAGTGGTGGGGGGTAGGACAGATACGCAGTATTTT
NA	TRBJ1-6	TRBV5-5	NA	CASSRAGTTSNSPLHF	TGTGCCAGCAGCCGCGCCGGGACAACAAGTAATTCACCCCTCCACTTT
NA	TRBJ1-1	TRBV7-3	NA	CASSDPARRDTEAFF	TGTGCCAGCAGCGACCCCGCCCGGCGGGACACTGAAGCTTTCTTT
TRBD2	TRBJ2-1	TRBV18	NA	CASSPRTSGYNEQFF	TGTGCCAGCTCACCAAGGACTAGCGGGTACAATGAGCAGTTCTTC
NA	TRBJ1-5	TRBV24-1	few	CATSDPYSNQPQHF	TGTGCCACCAGTGACCCGTATAGCAATCAGCCCCAGCATTTT
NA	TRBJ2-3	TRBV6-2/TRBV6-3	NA	CASSSLGHDTQYF	TGTGCCAGCAGTTCCCTTGGGCACGATACGCAGTATTTT
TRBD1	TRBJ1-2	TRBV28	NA	CASHHSTGARGYGYTF	TGTGCCAGCCACCATTCGACAGGGGCTAGAGGCTATGGCTACACCTTC
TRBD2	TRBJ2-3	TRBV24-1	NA	CATSKAGGLGDTQYF	TGTGCCACCAGCAAAGCGGGGGGGCTGGGAGATACGCAGTATTTT
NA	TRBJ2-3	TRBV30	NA	CAWSLGDTQYF	TGTGCCTGGAGTCTGGGGGATACGCAGTATTTT
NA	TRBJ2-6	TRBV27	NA	CASSRGKSSGANVLTF	TGTGCCAGCAGCCGCGGAAAGAGTTCTGGGGCCAACGTCCTGACTTTC